This T cell receptor beta chain comes out of a study of CD8 T cells in Susac syndrome. Study findings and constraints: The study recognized that the number of individuals in its TCR sequencing and HLA analysis was relatively small.

On this clonotype: Its antigen is not known.

Random hexamers were used to reverse transcribe roughly 0.45 to 1 ug of RNA. The method of amplification for TCR beta CDR3 was immunoSEQ multiplex PCR, covering 54 Vbeta and 13 Jbeta. Each CDR3 protein is one row after TCRdb ran MiXCR on the immunoSEQ multiplex PCR reads. The table lists hundreds of thousands of distinct CDR3 sequences, 70% to 90% of them singletons. This CDR3 region has 14 residues. V was shortened by 3 bases and J by 8 bases, with 13 bases between the two germline ends. Germline assignment: CDR1 LNHNV and CDR2 YYDKDF (reference sequence). It was negative isolation that provided the CD8+ and CD4+ T cells, whereas TEMRA cells were enriched by FACS.

The sequence derives from a human donor with multiple sclerosis. This rearrangement joins TRBV15 to TRBJ1-4, with D maybe TRBD1 (5 bases). Input material: CD8+ T cells from PBMCs. The CDR3 DNA reads TGTGCCACCAGCAGTGGGGACGAAGAAGAAAAACTGTTTTTT. Translation gives CATSSGDEEEKLFF.